This T cell receptor (beta chain) was sequenced during a study of blood T cells in healthy people across ages. General study points: It was the long-lived donors that had more naive CD4+ cells and higher diversity than aged donors.

Using a J-beta primer mix together with a sample-barcoded 5' primer, a second PCR was run for 7 to 11 cycles. TCRdb re-derived calls from the 5' RACE reads in MiXCR, one entry per CDR3 protein. The data contain about 1.1 million distinct CDR3 sequences, 35% to 40% of them singletons. About this clonotype: Its antigen remains unknown.

The CDR3 runs 15 residues. Looked up from germline, CDR1 is SGHRS and CDR2 is YFSETQ. V shed 4 bases and J shed 0 bases, with 11 bases lying between them. Input material: blood. The chain has TRBV5-1 and TRBJ1-3, with D hard to call. This clonotype was sampled from a man aged 18 to 29 in good health. CDR3 bases: TGCGCCAGCAGCCCCGTGACGGACTCTGGAAACACCATATATTTT. It specifies CASSPVTDSGNTIYF.